The clone carrying this T cell receptor (beta chain) was observed once. How the authors handled the data: Amplified reference gene primers provided the basis for estimating nucleated cell counts. This table comes from immunoSEQ multiplex PCR, and its TCRdb copy is limited to in-frame clones, with some not included. The V and J calls and clone size were taken over from that table, and D and trimming were inferred from the DNA. The sample yields over 450,000 clones, roughly nine tenths seen once. The record originates from a study of blood T cell repertoires in COVID-19. Overall study context: Whether acute or convalescent, the COVID-19 samples came from the United States, Italy and Spain. T cells, B-cell-depleted T cells, or PBMCs provided the cDNA or gDNA that served as material.

Followed over time, Seattle patients had been enrolled while infection was active. Germline loops: CDR1 MNHEY, CDR2 SMNVEV (reference sequence). The CDR3 spans 15 residues. Trimming removed 5 bases from V and 0 bases from J, with 11 bases in between. The sequence was collected from a woman aged 45 to 65 with COVID-19, enrolled during active disease. Sequenced: peripheral blood. This chain connects TRBV27 to TRBJ1-5; perhaps TRBD1 as D (5 bases). CDR3 sequence reads: CASSPGHYSNQPQHF. The CDR3 DNA reads TGTGCCAGCAGTCCCGGACACTATAGCAATCAGCCCCAGCATTTT.